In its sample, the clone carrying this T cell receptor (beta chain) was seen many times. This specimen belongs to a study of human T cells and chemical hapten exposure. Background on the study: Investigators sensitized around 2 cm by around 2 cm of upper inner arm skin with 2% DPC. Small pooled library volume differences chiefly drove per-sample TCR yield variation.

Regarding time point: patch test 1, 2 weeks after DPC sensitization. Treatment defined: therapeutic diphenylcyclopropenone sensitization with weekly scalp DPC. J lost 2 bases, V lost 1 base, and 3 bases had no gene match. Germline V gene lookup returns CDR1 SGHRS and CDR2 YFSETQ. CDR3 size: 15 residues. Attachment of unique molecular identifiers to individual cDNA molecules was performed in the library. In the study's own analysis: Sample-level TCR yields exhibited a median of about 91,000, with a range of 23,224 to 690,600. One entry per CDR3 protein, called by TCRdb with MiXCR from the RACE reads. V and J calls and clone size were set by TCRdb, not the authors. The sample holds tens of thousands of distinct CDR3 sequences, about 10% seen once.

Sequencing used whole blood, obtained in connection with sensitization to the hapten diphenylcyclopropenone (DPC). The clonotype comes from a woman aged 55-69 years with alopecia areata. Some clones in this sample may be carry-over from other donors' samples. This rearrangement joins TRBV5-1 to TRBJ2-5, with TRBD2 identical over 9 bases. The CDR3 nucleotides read TGCGCCAGCAGCTTGTTAGCGGGGGTACAAGAGACCCAGTACTTC. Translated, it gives CASSLLAGVQETQYF.